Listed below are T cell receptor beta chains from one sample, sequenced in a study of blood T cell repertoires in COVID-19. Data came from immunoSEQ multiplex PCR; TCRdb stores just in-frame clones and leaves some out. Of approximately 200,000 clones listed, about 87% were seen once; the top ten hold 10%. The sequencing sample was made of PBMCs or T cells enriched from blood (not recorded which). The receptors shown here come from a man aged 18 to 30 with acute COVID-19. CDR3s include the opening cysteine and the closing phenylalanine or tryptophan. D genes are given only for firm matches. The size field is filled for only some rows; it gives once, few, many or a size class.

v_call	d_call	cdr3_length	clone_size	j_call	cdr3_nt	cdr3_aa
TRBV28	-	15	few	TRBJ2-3	TGTGCCAGCAACCCAGGTGTCCTTAGCACAGATACGCAGTATTTT	CASNPGVLSTDTQYF
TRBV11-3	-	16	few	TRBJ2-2	TGTGCCAGCAGCCTCTGGACACTAAATAGCACCGGGGAGCTGTTTTTT	CASSLWTLNSTGELFF
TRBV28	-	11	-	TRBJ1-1	TGTGCCAGCAGTTACCAGACTGAAGCTTTCTTT	CASSYQTEAFF
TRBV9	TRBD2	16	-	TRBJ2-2	TGTGCCAGCAGCGCCACTAGCGGGAGGGACACCGGGGAGCTGTTTTTT	CASSATSGRDTGELFF
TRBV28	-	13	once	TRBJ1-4	TGTGCCAGCAGAAAAGACGGGAATGAAAAACTGTTTTTT	CASRKDGNEKLFF
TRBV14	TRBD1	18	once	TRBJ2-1	TGTGCCAGCAGCCGAGAGGTCGGACAGGGGGTTTTCTACAATGAGCAGTTCTTC	CASSREVGQGVFYNEQFF
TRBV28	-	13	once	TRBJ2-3	TGTGCCAGCACTACAGAGGGTATGAATACGCAGTATTTT	CASTTEGMNTQYF
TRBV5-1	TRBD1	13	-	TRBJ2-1	TGCGCCAGCAGCTCGGGACAGGTCAATGAGCAGTTCTTC	CASSSGQVNEQFF
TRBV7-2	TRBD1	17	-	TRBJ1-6	TGTGCCAGCAGCTCCAAGACAGGGAGCGCTTATAATTCACCCCTCCACTTT	CASSSKTGSAYNSPLHF
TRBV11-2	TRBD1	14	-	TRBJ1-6	TGTGCCAGCAGCTTCCGACAGGGTTACCCACCCCTCCACTTT	CASSFRQGYPPLHF
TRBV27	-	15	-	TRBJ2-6	TGTGCCAGCAGTTCTGAGCAACCTGGGGCCAACGTCCTGACTTTC	CASSSEQPGANVLTF
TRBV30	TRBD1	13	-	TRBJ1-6	TGTGCCTGGAGGACAGGGTTGAGTTCACCCCTCCACTTT	CAWRTGLSSPLHF
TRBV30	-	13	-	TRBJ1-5	TGTGCCTGGAACAGGGATAGCAATCAGCCCCAGCATTTT	CAWNRDSNQPQHF
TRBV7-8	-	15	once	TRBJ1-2	TGTGCCAGCAGCTTATTGCCTGCAGCTAACTATGGCTACACCTTC	CASSLLPAANYGYTF
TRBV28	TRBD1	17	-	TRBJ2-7	TGTGCCAGCACTTCCGAAGGGGGACAGAATATAATGGCTCCGCGGTACTTC	CASTSEGGQNIMAPRYF
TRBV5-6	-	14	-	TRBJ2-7	TGTGCCAGCAGCTTTAATGGCAGTGCTTGCGAGCAGTACTTC	CASSFNGSACEQYF
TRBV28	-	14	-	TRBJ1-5	TGTGCCAGCAGTTTAAGGGGGGGAAATCAGCCCCAGCATTTT	CASSLRGGNQPQHF
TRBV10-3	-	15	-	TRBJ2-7	TGTGCCATCAGTGAGAGTCTAGCCGTTAGCTACGAGCAGTACTTC	CAISESLAVSYEQYF
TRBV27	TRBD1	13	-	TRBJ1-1	TGTGCCAGCAGATCGACAGGGGGCACTGAAGCTTTCTTT	CASRSTGGTEAFF
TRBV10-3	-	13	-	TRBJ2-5	TGTGCCATCAGTGATGTGGAGCAAGAGACCCAGTACTTC	CAISDVEQETQYF
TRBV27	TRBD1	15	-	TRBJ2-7	TGTGCCAGCAGTTTAGGGGGACAGGGAATCTACGAGCAGTACTTC	CASSLGGQGIYEQYF
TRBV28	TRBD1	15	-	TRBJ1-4	TGTGCCAGCAGTTCCGCCGGGACAGAGAATGAAAAACTGTTTTTT	CASSSAGTENEKLFF
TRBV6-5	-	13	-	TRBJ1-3	TGTGCCAGCAGTACCGACAGGGGAAACACCATATATTTT	CASSTDRGNTIYF
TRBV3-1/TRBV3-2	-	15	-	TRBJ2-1	TGTGCCAGCAGCCAAGGACTGATGACCTACAATGAGCAGTTCTTC	CASSQGLMTYNEQFF
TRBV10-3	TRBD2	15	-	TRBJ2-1	TGTTCAACAGGGGGTAGCGGGAGGGCCATCGATGAGCAGTTCTTC	CSTGGSGRAIDEQFF
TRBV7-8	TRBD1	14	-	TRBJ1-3	TGTGCCAGCAGCTGGGAACAGGGGGCGCGCACCATATATTTT	CASSWEQGARTIYF
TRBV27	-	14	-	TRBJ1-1	TGTGCCAGCAGTTTATCGCCGGGGGAGTCTGAAGCTTTCTTT	CASSLSPGESEAFF
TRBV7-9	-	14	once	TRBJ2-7	TGTGCCAGCAGCGGGTGGACAAGCTCCTACGAGCAGTACTTC	CASSGWTSSYEQYF
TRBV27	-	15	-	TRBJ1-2	TGTGCCAGCAGTCTTAACGAACAGGGTTTCCATGGCTACACCTTC	CASSLNEQGFHGYTF
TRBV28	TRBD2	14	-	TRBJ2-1	TGTGCCAGCACCCCCCCGGGGGGGCACAATGAGCAGTTCTTC	CASTPPGGHNEQFF
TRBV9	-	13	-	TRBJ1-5	TGTGCCAGCAGCGTAGAACAGAATCAGCCCCAGCATTTT	CASSVEQNQPQHF
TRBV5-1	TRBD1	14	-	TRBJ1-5	TGCGCCAGCAGCTTCGGACAGGGTGATCAGCCCCAGCATTTT	CASSFGQGDQPQHF
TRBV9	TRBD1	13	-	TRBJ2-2	TGTGCCAGCAGCGGCGACAGGGCCGGGGAGCTGTTTTTT	CASSGDRAGELFF
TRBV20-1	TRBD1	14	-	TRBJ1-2	TGCAGTGCCAGTGCCACAGGGGGCGACTATGGCTACACCTTC	CSASATGGDYGYTF
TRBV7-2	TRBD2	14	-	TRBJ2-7	TGTGCCAGCAGCTTACCAGCGGGAGGACCCGAGCAGTACTTC	CASSLPAGGPEQYF
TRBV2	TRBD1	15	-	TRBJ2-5	TGTGCCAGCAGACTAGACAGGGGGCCCCAAGAGACCCAGTACTTC	CASRLDRGPQETQYF
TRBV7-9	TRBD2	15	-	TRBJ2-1	TGTGCCAGCAGCCCCGGGACTAGCGGGAACTATGAGCAGTTCTTC	CASSPGTSGNYEQFF
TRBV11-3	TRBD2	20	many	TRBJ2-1	TGTGCCAGCAGCTTAGGTGTAGGGACTAGCGGGAGATTAGGGTACAATGAGCAGTTCTTC	CASSLGVGTSGRLGYNEQFF
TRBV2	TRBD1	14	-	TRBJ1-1	TGTGCCAGCAAAGGACAGGCCCTGGGGACTGAAGCTTTCTTT	CASKGQALGTEAFF
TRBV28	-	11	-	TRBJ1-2	TGTGCCAGCACCACAGTGGGTGGCTACACCTTC	CASTTVGGYTF